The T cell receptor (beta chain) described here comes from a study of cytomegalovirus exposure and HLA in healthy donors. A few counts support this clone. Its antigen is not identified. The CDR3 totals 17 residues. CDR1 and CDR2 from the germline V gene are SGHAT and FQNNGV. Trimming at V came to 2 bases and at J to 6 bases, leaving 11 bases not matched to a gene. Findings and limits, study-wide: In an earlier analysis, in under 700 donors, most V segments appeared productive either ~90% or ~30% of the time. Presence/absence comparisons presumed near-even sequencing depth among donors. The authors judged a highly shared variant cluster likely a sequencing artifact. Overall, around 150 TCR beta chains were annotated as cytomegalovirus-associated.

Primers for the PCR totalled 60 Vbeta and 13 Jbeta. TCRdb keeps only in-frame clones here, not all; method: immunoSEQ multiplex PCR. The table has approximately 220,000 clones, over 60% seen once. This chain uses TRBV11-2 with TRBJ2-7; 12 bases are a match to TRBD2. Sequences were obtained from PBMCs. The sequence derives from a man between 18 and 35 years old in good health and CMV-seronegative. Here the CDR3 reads CASSLFSTSGSVREQYF. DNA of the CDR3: TGTGCCAGCAGCTTATTTTCGACTAGCGGGAGTGTACGCGAGCAGTACTTC.